This TCR beta chain was recovered during a study of cytomegalovirus exposure and HLA in healthy donors. Study observations and caveats: Segments of the TCR beta V type were, in most cases, productive about 87% or about 30% of the time in an earlier analysis. Associated with cytomegalovirus, according to the listing, were 150 to 200 TCR beta chains. Both high specificity and high sensitivity reportedly marked the classifier's diagnosis of cytomegalovirus status.

A multiplex PCR was run with 60 Vbeta primers and 13 Jbeta primers. Some clones are missing from TCRdb's copy, which holds only in-frame ones; the method was immunoSEQ multiplex PCR. The sample contains under 200,000 clones, under 80% of which appear only once. Donors counted as nominally healthy when sampled, yet unrecorded immune exposures were likely. V was shortened by 5 bases and J by 6 bases, with 13 bases between the two germline ends. Germline lookup yields CDR1 SEHNR and CDR2 FQNEAQ (reference sequence). The CDR3 has 13 residues. This clone has more than one count but fewer than ten. Its antigen is unidentified.

The V and J genes are TRBV7-9 and TRBJ1-1; tentatively, D is TRBD1 (5 bases). The receptor was isolated from a man between 40 and 49 years old in good health and CMV-seronegative. Source material: PBMCs. CDR3 in amino acids: CASSLGTTAEAFF. The CDR3 DNA sequence: TGTGCCAGCAGCCTTGGGACTACCGCTGAAGCTTTCTTT.